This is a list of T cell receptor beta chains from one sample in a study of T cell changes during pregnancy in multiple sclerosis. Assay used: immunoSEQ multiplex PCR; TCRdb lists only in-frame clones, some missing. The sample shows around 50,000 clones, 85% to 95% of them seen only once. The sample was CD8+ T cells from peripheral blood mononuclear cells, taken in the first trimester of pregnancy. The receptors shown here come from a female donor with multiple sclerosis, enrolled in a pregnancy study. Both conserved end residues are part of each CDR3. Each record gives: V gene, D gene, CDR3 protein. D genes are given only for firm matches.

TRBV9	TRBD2	CASRGGSSYNEQFF
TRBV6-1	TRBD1	CASSVGTGGYNEQFF
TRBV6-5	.	CASSSISQLGNYGYTF
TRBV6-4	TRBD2	CASSDSAGLGNEQFF
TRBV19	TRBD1	CASSRDRDDYNEQFF
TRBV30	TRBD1	CAWSTGTGSSYEQYF
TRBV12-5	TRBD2	CASGLGFREGTDTQYF
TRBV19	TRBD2	CASSIGLATAYNEQFF
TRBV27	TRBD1	CASSFLRTGNYEQYF
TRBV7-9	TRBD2	CASSLASAGGSYNEQFF
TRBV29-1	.	CSVELRNGYTF
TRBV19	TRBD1	CASSTGGSMNTEAFF
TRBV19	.	CASSISADSSYEQYF
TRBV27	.	CASRYLSGSNTEAFF
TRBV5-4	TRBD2	CASRVAGGPLGELFF
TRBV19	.	CATTRGSYNEQFF
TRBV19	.	CASSVPGGGELFF
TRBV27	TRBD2	CASSSGLAGVKEQFF
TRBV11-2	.	CASRSHTGETEAFF
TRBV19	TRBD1	CASSITGGLNQPQHF
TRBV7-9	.	CASSLGSTPYYGYTF
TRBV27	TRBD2	CASSLTGGSGETQYF
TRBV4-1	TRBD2	CASSGAPLAGEDEQFF
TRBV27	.	CASSLSGAEQYF
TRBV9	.	CASSVPTELGEAFF
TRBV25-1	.	CASSWGVNTEAFF
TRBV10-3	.	CAISAYEVEGKNIQYF
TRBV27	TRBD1	CASSLGTGNTQYF
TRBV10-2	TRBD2	CASSEGGGNPYEQYF
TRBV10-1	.	CASSDPTGYEQYF
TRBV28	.	CASSLETVKNQPQHF
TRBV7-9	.	CASSSGLDTEAFF
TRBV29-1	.	CSVDWGGTYGYTF
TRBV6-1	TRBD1	CASSEGQGKGYGYTF
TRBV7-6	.	CASSRSLSRDYNEQFF
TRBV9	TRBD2	CASSVGGSGGIYEQYF
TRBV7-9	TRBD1	CASRRGQGEAGELFF
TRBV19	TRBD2	CASSMLAGSDNEQFF
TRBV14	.	CASSQTGQYYYGYTF
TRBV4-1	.	CASSQDETADYGYTF
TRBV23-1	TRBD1	CASSQKTQDREHEQYF
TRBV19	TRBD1	CASAQGGQPQHF
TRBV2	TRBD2	CASVLLAGGYEQYF
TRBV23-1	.	CASSLSDTGRREAFF
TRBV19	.	CASTPGPGNTIYF
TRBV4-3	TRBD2	CASSQDSTSGYNEQFF
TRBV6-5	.	CASRRQYTDTQYF
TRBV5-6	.	CASSTAYGDPYEQYF
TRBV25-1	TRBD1	CASTGGNEQFF
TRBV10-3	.	CAISGGGDATNEKLFF
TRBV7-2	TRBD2	CASSQRGGGLSYEQYF
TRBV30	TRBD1	CAWDTGGANGYTF
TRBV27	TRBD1	CASSYFPPGQLSGGELFF
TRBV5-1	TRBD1	CASRWDSSYEQYF